This is a list of T cell receptor beta chains from one sample in a study of HIV-infected children after antiretroviral therapy interruption. Each CDR3 protein is one row after TCRdb ran MiXCR on the 3' RACE reads. The data contain some 41,000 distinct CDR3 sequences, over 6% of them seen just once; the ten biggest clones take up roughly 0.87%. The sample here was CD45RA+ CD4+ T cells from PBMCs, pooled from several time points, taken from a donor given antiretroviral therapy, either interrupted or continuous. These receptors all come from a pool of human donors with HIV. Both conserved end residues are trimmed from each CDR3. Each record gives: V gene, J gene, CDR3 length, CDR3 protein.

v_gene: TRBV20-1
j_gene: TRBJ2-1
len: 13
CDR3aa: SARDLRGVYNEQF

v_gene: TRBV5-1
j_gene: TRBJ2-6
len: 15
CDR3aa: ASSRLAVASGANVLT

v_gene: TRBV5-6
j_gene: TRBJ1-5
len: 13
CDR3aa: ASSKLGQANQPQH

v_gene: TRBV7-3
j_gene: TRBJ2-2
len: 14
CDR3aa: ASSSYLQWGTGELF

v_gene: TRBV6-6
j_gene: TRBJ1-1
len: 9
CDR3aa: ASSVDRGAF

v_gene: TRBV7-2
j_gene: TRBJ1-1
len: 14
CDR3aa: ASSLDPSQGNTEAF

v_gene: TRBV4-1
j_gene: TRBJ2-7
len: 14
CDR3aa: ASSQGAGAGSYEQY

v_gene: TRBV4-1
j_gene: TRBJ2-3
len: 14
CDR3aa: ASSPVLAHSTDTQY

v_gene: TRBV6-2/TRBV6-3
j_gene: TRBJ2-4
len: 14
CDR3aa: ASSYSHPGPKNIQY

v_gene: TRBV20-1
j_gene: TRBJ2-3
len: 13
CDR3aa: SAWDYRRGTDTQY

v_gene: TRBV9
j_gene: TRBJ1-5
len: 11
CDR3aa: ASSVGDNQPQH

v_gene: TRBV7-3
j_gene: TRBJ2-3
len: 11
CDR3aa: ASSLNKYDTQY

v_gene: TRBV7-2
j_gene: TRBJ2-1
len: 13
CDR3aa: ASSYRQSSYNEQF

v_gene: TRBV6-2/TRBV6-3
j_gene: TRBJ1-6
len: 12
CDR3aa: ASSFGQSVSPLH

v_gene: TRBV30
j_gene: TRBJ1-3
len: 12
CDR3aa: AWDRAYSGNTIY

v_gene: TRBV12-5
j_gene: TRBJ1-1
len: 11
CDR3aa: ASGLGLNTEAF

v_gene: TRBV5-3
j_gene: TRBJ1-5
len: 12
CDR3aa: ARSSDRGGQPQH

v_gene: TRBV28
j_gene: TRBJ1-2
len: 9
CDR3aa: ASSSPTGYT

v_gene: TRBV20-1
j_gene: TRBJ2-1
len: 14
CDR3aa: SAIRPSQGGYNEQF

v_gene: TRBV5-4
j_gene: TRBJ2-3
len: 13
CDR3aa: ASSHPGQSTDTQY

v_gene: TRBV20-1
j_gene: TRBJ2-5
len: 10
CDR3aa: SASTRGETQY

v_gene: TRBV20-1
j_gene: TRBJ2-5
len: 14
CDR3aa: SAHGGGTAPRETQY

v_gene: TRBV6-5
j_gene: TRBJ2-7
len: 13
CDR3aa: ASSYSRLGTYEQY

v_gene: TRBV27
j_gene: TRBJ2-7
len: 13
CDR3aa: ASSGLAGGTYEQY

v_gene: TRBV7-3
j_gene: TRBJ2-1
len: 13
CDR3aa: ASSLTGGYYNEQF

v_gene: TRBV4-1
j_gene: TRBJ2-4
len: 13
CDR3aa: ASSQDTPGGAVQY

v_gene: TRBV13
j_gene: TRBJ2-3
len: 14
CDR3aa: ASSPRTSASVDTQY

v_gene: TRBV29-1
j_gene: TRBJ2-1
len: 12
CDR3aa: SVSRDTQGGEQF

v_gene: TRBV7-2
j_gene: TRBJ1-5
len: 12
CDR3aa: ASSLAGVNQPQH

v_gene: TRBV20-1
j_gene: TRBJ2-5
len: 11
CDR3aa: SARDRAGETQY

v_gene: TRBV27
j_gene: TRBJ1-1
len: 11
CDR3aa: ASSPNLQSEAF

v_gene: TRBV20-1
j_gene: TRBJ2-2
len: 13
CDR3aa: SAARGTGRTGELF

v_gene: TRBV7-9
j_gene: TRBJ2-7
len: 11
CDR3aa: ASTDRTTYEQY

v_gene: TRBV7-9
j_gene: TRBJ1-6
len: 11
CDR3aa: ASSQGQHSPLH

v_gene: TRBV29-1
j_gene: TRBJ1-2
len: 14
CDR3aa: SVEDRGRGPGYGYT

v_gene: TRBV20-1
j_gene: TRBJ2-7
len: 14
CDR3aa: SATTGLAGGHYEQY

v_gene: TRBV28
j_gene: TRBJ2-4
len: 12
CDR3aa: ASSLSAGGNIQY

v_gene: TRBV19
j_gene: TRBJ1-5
len: 12
CDR3aa: ASSWQIPNQPQH

v_gene: TRBV7-6
j_gene: TRBJ1-1
len: 13
CDR3aa: ASSLGTGTGAEAF

v_gene: TRBV4-1
j_gene: TRBJ2-4
len: 15
CDR3aa: ASSHPGTPKAKNIQY

v_gene: TRBV12-3/TRBV12-4
j_gene: TRBJ1-1
len: 13
CDR3aa: ASSPGLGRNTEAF

v_gene: TRBV7-9
j_gene: TRBJ1-6
len: 11
CDR3aa: ASSLEEGLTLH

v_gene: TRBV19
j_gene: TRBJ2-2
len: 14
CDR3aa: ASSIRLGTNTGELF

v_gene: TRBV5-8
j_gene: TRBJ1-3
len: 12
CDR3aa: ASSPSWPGNTIY

v_gene: TRBV20-1
j_gene: TRBJ2-1
len: 12
CDR3aa: SARGLADYNEQF

v_gene: TRBV29-1
j_gene: TRBJ1-2
len: 9
CDR3aa: SAGTADGYT

v_gene: TRBV5-1
j_gene: TRBJ2-7
len: 16
CDR3aa: ASSLGLALYGSSYEQY

v_gene: TRBV20-1
j_gene: TRBJ1-1
len: 13
CDR3aa: SAREDSLPKYEAF

v_gene: TRBV4-2
j_gene: TRBJ2-1
len: 15
CDR3aa: ASSQPAGGGLYNEQF

v_gene: TRBV12-3/TRBV12-4
j_gene: TRBJ2-3
len: 12
CDR3aa: ASDGTAGWDTQY

v_gene: TRBV28
j_gene: TRBJ1-5
len: 15
CDR3aa: ASSFRDRGRGNQPQH

v_gene: TRBV23-1
j_gene: TRBJ2-5
len: 12
CDR3aa: ASSPPGGADTQY

v_gene: TRBV6-5
j_gene: TRBJ1-1
len: 11
CDR3aa: ASSLGAHTEAF

v_gene: TRBV2
j_gene: TRBJ1-5
len: 12
CDR3aa: ASQRGTVNQPQH

v_gene: TRBV15
j_gene: TRBJ2-7
len: 13
CDR3aa: ATRGGTGGTYEQY

v_gene: TRBV4-1
j_gene: TRBJ2-7
len: 12
CDR3aa: ASSQDRTSHEQY

v_gene: TRBV19
j_gene: TRBJ1-3
len: 12
CDR3aa: ASSIDNSGNTLY

v_gene: TRBV2
j_gene: TRBJ2-3
len: 13
CDR3aa: ASRGRLQGTDTQY

v_gene: TRBV2
j_gene: TRBJ2-7
len: 13
CDR3aa: ASSELAGEPYEQY

v_gene: TRBV12-3/TRBV12-4
j_gene: TRBJ2-7
len: 12
CDR3aa: ASSLHVSSGEQY